These 22 T cell receptor beta chains were all obtained from the same sample, sequenced in a study of technical replicates of blood from several donors. Only in-frame clones appear in the TCRdb table, and some are missing; sequencing was by immunoSEQ multiplex PCR. The data hold about 93,000 clones, with 95% observed a single time. The specimen sequenced was T cells isolated from PBMCs. The source of these receptors is a human donor in good health.

The J gene is TRBJ2-5, the V gene TRBV6-5, with a tentative D call TRBD1 (8 bases). The germline gives CDR1 MNHEY, CDR2 SVGAGI. V lost 11 bases, J lost 5 bases, and 15 bases lay in between. The CDR3 runs 12 residues. The CDR3, as DNA: TGTGCCGCCTCACAGGGGGGGGAGACCCAGTACTTC. Residues: CAASQGGETQYF.

V gene TRBV6-1 combines with J gene TRBJ1-5; TRBD1 is a possible D gene (6 bases). Per germline, CDR1 MNHNS and CDR2 SASEGT. CDR3 length: 15 residues. V lost 0 bases and J lost 6, with 12 bases in between. CDR3 protein: CASSEATGWAQPQHF. CDR3 DNA sequence: TGTGCCAGCAGTGAAGCCACAGGGTGGGCTCAGCCCCAGCATTTT.

The rearrangement joins TRBV4-1 to TRBJ2-7; D uncertain. The CDR3 covers 14 residues. CDR1 is MGHRA and CDR2 is YSYEKL in the germline V gene. Trimming shortened V by 4 bases and J by 1 base, and 11 bases separated the two germline ends. The CDR3 sequence is CASSLLFRSYEQYF. CDR3 DNA: TGCGCCAGCAGCCTCCTCTTTCGTTCCTACGAGCAGTACTTC.

The J gene is TRBJ1-2, the V gene TRBV18; D call uncertain. Trimming stripped 6 bases from V and 2 bases from J, with 13 bases between. Germline assignment: CDR1 KGHSH and CDR2 LQKENI. The CDR3 has 14 amino acids. This CDR3 reads CASSQSQENYGYTF. CDR3 sequence (DNA): TGTGCCAGCTCTCAATCTCAGGAAAACTATGGCTACACCTTC.

In this sample, this clone turned up once. The CDR3 loop is CSVERDRRAFF. CDR3 nucleotides: TGCAGCGTTGAAAGGGACAGGAGAGCTTTCTTT. The chain couples TRBV29-1 to TRBJ1-1; TRBD1 agrees at 8 bases. V shed 2 bases, J shed 10 bases, and the junction held 3 bases outside the gene matches. This CDR3 has 11 amino acids. Germline lookup yields CDR1 SQVTM and CDR2 ANQGSEA.

The chain joins TRBV10-1 to TRBJ2-1; possibly TRBD2 for D (6 bases). Germline loops: CDR1 WNHNN, CDR2 SYGVQD (reference sequence). V lost 5 bases, J lost 3 bases, and 14 bases lay in between. This CDR3 has 15 residues. DNA of the CDR3: TGCGCCAGCAGTCCCCGGGGGACTGGCTACAATGAGCAGTTCTTC. Its protein product is CASSPRGTGYNEQFF.

The rearrangement links TRBV15 to TRBJ1-1, with D hard to call. The CDR3 is 14 residues long. V was clipped by 0 bases and J by 4 bases, with 9 bases between them. Germline V lookup: CDR1 LNHNV, CDR2 YYDKDF (reference sequence). The CDR3 sequence: CATSRDRILTEAFF. The DNA of the CDR3 is TGTGCCACCAGCAGAGACAGGATCCTCACTGAAGCTTTCTTT.

The V call is TRBV7-9, the J call TRBJ1-4; D is unclear. The CDR3 sequence is 17 residues long. Germline CDR1 and CDR2: SEHNR and FQNEAQ (reference sequence). V gave up 7 bases and J gave up 7 bases, with 25 bases separating them. The CDR3 nucleotides read TGTGCCAGCATCGCTCCTCCTCCGACACTGGGTAGTGAAAAACTGTTTTTT. Amino acids: CASIAPPPTLGSEKLFF.

The chain has TRBV27 and TRBJ1-1; no definite D call. The length of the CDR3 is 13 residues. The V and J ends lost 6 bases and 3 bases respectively, with 11 bases between them. Germline assignment: CDR1 MNHEY and CDR2 SMNVEV (reference sequence). This CDR3 reads CASSLGPYTEAFF. Here the CDR3 DNA reads TGTGCCAGCAGCTTAGGGCCATACACTGAAGCTTTCTTT.

This rearrangement joins TRBV5-4 to TRBJ2-3; 8 bases align to TRBD2. V was clipped by 0 bases and J by 1 base; unmatched bases: 7. Looked up from germline, CDR1 is SGHNT and CDR2 is YYREEE (reference sequence). The CDR3 runs to 17 residues. CDR3 in amino acids: CASSLGGSGTRTDTQYF. In DNA form, the CDR3 reads TGTGCCAGCAGCTTGGGGGGTAGCGGGACCCGCACAGATACGCAGTATTTT.

V and J are TRBV19 and TRBJ1-2; D is unclear. Between the trimmed V and J ends, which lost 4 bases and 3 bases, there was a span of 12 bases. There are 14 residues in the CDR3. Germline-derived CDR1 and CDR2 are LNHDA and SQIVND (reference sequence). CDR3 sequence reads: CASSTPVLHYGYTF. The CDR3 nucleotides read TGTGCCAGTAGTACCCCGGTCCTACACTATGGCTACACCTTC. Full variable domain (remainder filled in from reference TRBV19 and TRBJ1-2): DGGITQSPKYLFRKEGQNVTLSCEQNLNHDAMYWYRQDPGQGLRLIYYSQIVNDFQKGDIAEGYSVSREKKESFPLTVTSAQKNPTAFYLCASSTPVLHYGYTFGSGTRLTVV.

The chain links TRBV5-1 to TRBJ2-7; 11 nucleotides agree with TRBD2. CDR3 length: 17 amino acids. V lost 3 bases and J lost 2; bases outside the gene matches: 10. The germline CDR1 and CDR2 sequences are SGHRS and YFSETQ. The chain's CDR3 is CASSWTVGTSGAYEQYF. Here the CDR3 DNA reads TGCGCCAGCAGCTGGACCGTGGGGACTAGCGGTGCCTACGAGCAGTACTTC.

The sample holds one count of this clone. The CDR3 region has the DNA TGCGCCAGCAGCAGGAACATGGGACAGGGGAGGTCAAACACCGGGGAGCTGTTTTTT. Translated, it gives CASSRNMGQGRSNTGELFF. The chain employs TRBV5-1 and TRBJ2-2; 10 nucleotides agree with TRBD1. From germline, CDR1 is SGHRS and CDR2 YFSETQ. The V segment lost 4 bases and the J segment 2 bases; nucleotides outside the gene matches: 14. The CDR3 has 19 residues.

CDR3 in amino acids: CASKVRGGNTIYF. CDR3 nucleotides: TGTGCCAGCAAAGTCAGGGGTGGAAACACCATATATTTT. The J gene is TRBJ1-3, the V gene TRBV6-6; weak D call: TRBD1 (6 bases). CDR1 MNHNY and CDR2 SVGAGI come from the germline V gene (reference sequence). Trimming stripped 7 bases from V and 3 bases from J, with 10 bases between. CDR3 size: 13 residues.

This chain joins TRBV13 and TRBJ2-1; D gene uncertain. Germline CDR1 and CDR2: PRHDT and FYEKMQ (reference sequence). The CDR3 is 14 amino acids. V lost 3 bases and J lost 5, with 11 bases in between. The CDR3, as DNA: TGTGCCAGCAGCTTGCGTTCCGTTAACAATGAGCAGTTCTTC. It translates to CASSLRSVNNEQFF.

This chain links TRBV21-1 with TRBJ1-5; the table gives TRBD1 as D, unverified against the DNA. TRBV21-1 is reported as a pseudogene. CDR3 length: 14 amino acids. CDR3: CASSRTGPNQPQHF. CDR3 coding DNA: TGTGCCAGCAGTAGGACAGGGCCTAATCAGCCCCAGCATTTT.

V gene TRBV5-6 combines with J gene TRBJ2-5; 7 bases line up with TRBD2. CDR1 and CDR2 from the germline V gene are SGHDT and YYEEEE. J lost 2 bases, V lost 2 bases, and 3 bases had no gene match. CDR3 length: 14 amino acids. The CDR3 loop is CASSFWTSQETQYF. The CDR3 DNA follows: TGTGCCAGCAGCTTCTGGACTAGTCAAGAGACCCAGTACTTC.

This chain connects TRBV5-1 to TRBJ1-1, with 8 nucleotides matching TRBD1. Per the germline V gene, CDR1 is SGHRS and CDR2 is YFSETQ. The CDR3 runs 14 residues. Trimming removed 3 bases from V and 6 bases from J; junction bases left unmatched: 7. As DNA, the CDR3 is TGCGCCAGCAGCTCAGGACCAGGGGGCCCTGAAGCTTTCTTT. It translates to CASSSGPGGPEAFF.

V is TRBV7-7 and J is TRBJ2-1; D may be TRBD1 (6 bases). Trimming removed 5 bases from V and 6 bases from J, with 8 bases in between. Germline V lookup: CDR1 SSHAT, CDR2 FNYEAQ (reference sequence). This CDR3 has 12 residues. As DNA, the CDR3 is TGTGCCAGCAGCGACAGGACCAATGAGCAGTTCTTC. Its protein is CASSDRTNEQFF.

J is TRBJ1-3 and V is TRBV30; no clear D gene. CDR1 and CDR2 from the germline V gene are GTSNPN and SVGIG (reference sequence). The CDR3 consists of 13 residues. V shed 5 bases and J shed 4 bases, with 12 bases lying between them. CDR3 amino acids: CAWEMFVGNTIYF. The CDR3 bases are TGTGCCTGGGAGATGTTTGTCGGAAACACCATATATTTT.

The V and J genes are TRBV6-1 and TRBJ1-2; no firm D call. The CDR3 sequence is 15 residues long. The V gene's germline CDR1 is MNHNS and CDR2 SASEGT. With 2 bases removed from V and 3 bases from J, the gap between germline ends came to 13 bases. This CDR3 is CASSESGDIHYGYTF. For the CDR3, the DNA is TGTGCCAGCAGTGAAAGCGGGGATATACACTATGGCTACACCTTC.

The rearrangement uses TRBV7-3 and TRBJ1-2, with D unresolved. V was trimmed by 3 bases and J by 3 bases, leaving 11 bases between them. This CDR3 contains 14 residues. Looked up from germline, CDR1 is SGHTA and CDR2 is FQGTGA. CDR3 in DNA: TGTGCCAGCAGCTTCGAGGGATTTGACTATGGCTACACCTTC. Encoded protein: CASSFEGFDYGYTF.